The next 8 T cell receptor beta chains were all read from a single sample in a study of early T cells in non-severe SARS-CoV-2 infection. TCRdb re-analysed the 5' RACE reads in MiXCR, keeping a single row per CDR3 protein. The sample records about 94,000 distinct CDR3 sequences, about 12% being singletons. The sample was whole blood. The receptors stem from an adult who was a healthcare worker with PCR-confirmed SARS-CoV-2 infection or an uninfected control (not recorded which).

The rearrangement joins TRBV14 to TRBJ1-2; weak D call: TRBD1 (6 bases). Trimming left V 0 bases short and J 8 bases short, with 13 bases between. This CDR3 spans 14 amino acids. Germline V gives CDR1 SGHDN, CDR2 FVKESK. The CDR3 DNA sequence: TGTGCCAGCAGCCAAGACAGGGGCCGCACCGGCTACACCTTC. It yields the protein CASSQDRGRTGYTF.

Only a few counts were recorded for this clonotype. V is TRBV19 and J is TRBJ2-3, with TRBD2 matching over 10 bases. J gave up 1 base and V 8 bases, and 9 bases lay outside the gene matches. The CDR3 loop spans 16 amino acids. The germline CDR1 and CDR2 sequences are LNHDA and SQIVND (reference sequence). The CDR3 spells CASGQSGGAGTDTQYF. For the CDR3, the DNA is TGTGCCAGTGGCCAAAGCGGGGGGGCAGGCACAGATACGCAGTATTTT.

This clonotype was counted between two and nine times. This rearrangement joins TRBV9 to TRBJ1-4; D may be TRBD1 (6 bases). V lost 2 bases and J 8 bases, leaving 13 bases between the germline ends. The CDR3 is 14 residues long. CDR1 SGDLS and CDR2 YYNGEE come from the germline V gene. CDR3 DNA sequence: TGTGCCAGCAGCGTCAGGGGAGGAGAGGAAAAACTGTTTTTT. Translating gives CASSVRGGEEKLFF.

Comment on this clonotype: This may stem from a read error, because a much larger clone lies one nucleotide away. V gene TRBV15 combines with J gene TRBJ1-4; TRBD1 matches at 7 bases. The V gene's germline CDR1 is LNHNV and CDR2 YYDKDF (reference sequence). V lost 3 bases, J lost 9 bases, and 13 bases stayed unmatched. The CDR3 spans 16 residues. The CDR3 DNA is TGTGCCACCAGCAGTCCCGGGACAGCCGGACGTAAAAAACTGTTTTTT. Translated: CATSSPGTAGRKKLFF.

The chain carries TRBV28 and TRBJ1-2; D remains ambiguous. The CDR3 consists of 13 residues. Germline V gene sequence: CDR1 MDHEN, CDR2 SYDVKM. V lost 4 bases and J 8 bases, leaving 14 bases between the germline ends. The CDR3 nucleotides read TGTGCCAGCAGTTCTGGACCGATGAGGGGCTACACCTTC. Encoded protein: CASSSGPMRGYTF.

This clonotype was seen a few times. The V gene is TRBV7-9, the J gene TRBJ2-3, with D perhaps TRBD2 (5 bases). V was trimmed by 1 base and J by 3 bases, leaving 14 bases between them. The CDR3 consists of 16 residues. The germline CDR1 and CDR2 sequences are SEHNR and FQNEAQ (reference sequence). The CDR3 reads CASSLGGSGKTDTQYF. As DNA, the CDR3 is TGTGCCAGCAGCTTAGGTGGTTCGGGGAAAACAGATACGCAGTATTTT.

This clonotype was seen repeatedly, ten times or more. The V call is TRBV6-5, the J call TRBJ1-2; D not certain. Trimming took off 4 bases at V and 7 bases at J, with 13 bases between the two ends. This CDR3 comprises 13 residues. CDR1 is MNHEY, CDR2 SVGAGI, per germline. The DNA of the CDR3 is TGTGCCAGCAGTTTCGGGGTTGCAGGTGGCTACACCTTC. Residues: CASSFGVAGGYTF.

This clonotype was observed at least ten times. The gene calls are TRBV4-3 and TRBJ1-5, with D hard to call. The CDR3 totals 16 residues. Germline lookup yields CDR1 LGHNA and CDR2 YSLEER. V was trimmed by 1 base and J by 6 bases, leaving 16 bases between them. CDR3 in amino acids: CASSQGTLGTGQPQHF. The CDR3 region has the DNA TGCGCCAGCAGCCAAGGTACCTTGGGAACCGGTCAGCCCCAGCATTTT.